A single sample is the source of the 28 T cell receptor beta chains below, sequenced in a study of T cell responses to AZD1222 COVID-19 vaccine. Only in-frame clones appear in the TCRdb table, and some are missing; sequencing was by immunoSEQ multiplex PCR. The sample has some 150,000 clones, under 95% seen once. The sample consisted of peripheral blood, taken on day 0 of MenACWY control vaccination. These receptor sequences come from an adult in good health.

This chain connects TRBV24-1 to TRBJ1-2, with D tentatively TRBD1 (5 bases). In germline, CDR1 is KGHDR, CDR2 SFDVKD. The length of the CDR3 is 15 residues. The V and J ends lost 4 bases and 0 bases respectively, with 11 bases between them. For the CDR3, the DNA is TGTGCCACCAGTGAAAGGGGCGGAGCTAACTATGGCTACACCTTC. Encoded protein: CATSERGGANYGYTF.

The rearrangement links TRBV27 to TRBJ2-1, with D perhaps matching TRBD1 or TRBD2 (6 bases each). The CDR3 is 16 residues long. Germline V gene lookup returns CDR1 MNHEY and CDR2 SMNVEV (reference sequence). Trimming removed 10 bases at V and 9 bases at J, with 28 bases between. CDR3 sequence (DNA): TGTGCCACCCTAGCCCGAGGGGGAGGTTCTACAGGTGAGCAGTTCTTC. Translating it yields CATLARGGGSTGEQFF.

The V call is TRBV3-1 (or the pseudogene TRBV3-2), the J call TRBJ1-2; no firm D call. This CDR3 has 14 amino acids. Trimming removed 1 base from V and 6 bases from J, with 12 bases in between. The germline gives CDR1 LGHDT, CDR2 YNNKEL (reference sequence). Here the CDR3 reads CASSQGRWNDGYTF. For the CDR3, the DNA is TGTGCCAGCAGCCAAGGACGTTGGAACGATGGCTACACCTTC.

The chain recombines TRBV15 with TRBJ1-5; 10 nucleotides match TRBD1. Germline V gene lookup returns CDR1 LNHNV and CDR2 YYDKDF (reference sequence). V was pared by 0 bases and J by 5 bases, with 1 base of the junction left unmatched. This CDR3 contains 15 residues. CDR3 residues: CATSRDGTGDQPQHF. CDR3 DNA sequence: TGTGCCACCAGCAGAGACGGGACAGGGGATCAGCCCCAGCATTTT.

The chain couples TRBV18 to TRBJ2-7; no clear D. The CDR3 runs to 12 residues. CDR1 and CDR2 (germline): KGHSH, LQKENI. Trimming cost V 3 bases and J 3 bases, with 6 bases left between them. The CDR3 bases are TGTGCCAGCTCACCTAATATCTACGAGCAGTACTTC. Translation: CASSPNIYEQYF.

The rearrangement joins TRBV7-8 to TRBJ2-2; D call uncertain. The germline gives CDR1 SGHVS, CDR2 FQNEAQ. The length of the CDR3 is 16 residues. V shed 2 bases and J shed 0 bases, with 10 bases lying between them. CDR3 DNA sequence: TGTGCCAGCAGCTTAATGGGCTTTACGAACACCGGGGAGCTGTTTTTT. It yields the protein CASSLMGFTNTGELFF.

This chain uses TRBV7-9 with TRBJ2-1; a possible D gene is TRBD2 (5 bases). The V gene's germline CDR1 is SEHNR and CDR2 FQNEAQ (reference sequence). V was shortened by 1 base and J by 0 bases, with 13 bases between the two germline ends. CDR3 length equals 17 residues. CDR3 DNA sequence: TGTGCCAGCAGCTTAGGGGTAGCGAGGAGCTCCTACAATGAGCAGTTCTTC. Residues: CASSLGVARSSYNEQFF.

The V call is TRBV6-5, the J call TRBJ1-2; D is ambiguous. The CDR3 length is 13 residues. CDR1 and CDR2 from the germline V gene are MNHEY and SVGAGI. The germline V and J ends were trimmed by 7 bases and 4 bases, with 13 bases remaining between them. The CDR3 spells CASTATSVYGYTF. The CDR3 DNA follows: TGTGCCAGCACCGCAACGAGCGTCTATGGCTACACCTTC.

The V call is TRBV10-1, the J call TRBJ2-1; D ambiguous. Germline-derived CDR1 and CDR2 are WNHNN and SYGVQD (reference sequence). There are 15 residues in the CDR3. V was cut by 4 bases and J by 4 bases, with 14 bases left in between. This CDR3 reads CASSGEGPTYNEQFF. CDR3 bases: TGCGCCAGCAGTGGAGAAGGGCCGACGTACAATGAGCAGTTCTTC.

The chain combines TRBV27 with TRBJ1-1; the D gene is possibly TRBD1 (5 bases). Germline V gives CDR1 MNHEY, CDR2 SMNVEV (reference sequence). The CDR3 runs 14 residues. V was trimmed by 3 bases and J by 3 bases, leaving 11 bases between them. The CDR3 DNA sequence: TGTGCCAGCAGTTTGGCCCGGGGGTACACTGAAGCTTTCTTT. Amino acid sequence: CASSLARGYTEAFF.

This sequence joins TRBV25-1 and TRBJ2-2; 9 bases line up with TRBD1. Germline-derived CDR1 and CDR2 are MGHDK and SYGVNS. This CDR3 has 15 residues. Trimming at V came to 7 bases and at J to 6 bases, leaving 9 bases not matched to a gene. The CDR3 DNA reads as TGTGCCAGCACCCCCATAAGGACAGGGGCCGGGGAGCTGTTTTTT. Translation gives CASTPIRTGAGELFF. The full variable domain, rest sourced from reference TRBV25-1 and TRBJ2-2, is EADIYQTPRYLVIGTGKKITLECSQTMGHDKMYWYQQDPGMELHLIHYSYGVNSTEKGDLSSESTVSRIRTEHFPLTLESARPSHTSQYLCASTPIRTGAGELFFGEGSRLTVL.

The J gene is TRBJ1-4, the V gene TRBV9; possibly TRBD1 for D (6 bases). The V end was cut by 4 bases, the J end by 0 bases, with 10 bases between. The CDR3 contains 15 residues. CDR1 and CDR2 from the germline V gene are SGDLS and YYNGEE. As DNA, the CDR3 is TGTGCCAGCAGCCCCGGACAGACAACTAATGAAAAACTGTTTTTT. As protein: CASSPGQTTNEKLFF.

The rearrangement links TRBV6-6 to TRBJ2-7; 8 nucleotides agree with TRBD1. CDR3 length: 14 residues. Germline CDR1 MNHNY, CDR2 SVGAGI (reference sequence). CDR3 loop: CGTTSGGPLREQYF. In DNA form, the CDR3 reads TGTGGAACCACCTCAGGGGGCCCACTACGGGAGCAGTACTTC.

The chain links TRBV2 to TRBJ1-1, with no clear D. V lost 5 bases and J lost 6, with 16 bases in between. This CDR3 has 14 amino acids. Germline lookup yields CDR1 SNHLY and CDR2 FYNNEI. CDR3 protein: CASSLDPGLPEAFF. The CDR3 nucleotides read TGTGCCAGCAGTCTCGACCCGGGCCTCCCTGAAGCTTTCTTT.

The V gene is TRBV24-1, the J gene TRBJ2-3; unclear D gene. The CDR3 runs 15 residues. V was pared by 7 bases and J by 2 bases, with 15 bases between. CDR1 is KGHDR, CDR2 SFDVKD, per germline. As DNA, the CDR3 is TGTGCCACCAGAGTAGCTGGAAAGTACACAGATACGCAGTATTTT. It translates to CATRVAGKYTDTQYF.

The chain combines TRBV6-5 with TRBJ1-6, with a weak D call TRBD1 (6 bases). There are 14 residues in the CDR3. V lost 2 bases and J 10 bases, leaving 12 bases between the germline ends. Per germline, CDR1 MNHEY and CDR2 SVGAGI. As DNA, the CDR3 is TGTGCCAGCAGTTACCAGGACAGATCCTCACCCCTCCACTTT. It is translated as CASSYQDRSSPLHF.

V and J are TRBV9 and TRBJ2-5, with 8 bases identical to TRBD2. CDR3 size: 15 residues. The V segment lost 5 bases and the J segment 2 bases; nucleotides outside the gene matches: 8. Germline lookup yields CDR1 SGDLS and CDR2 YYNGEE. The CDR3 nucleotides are TGTGCCAGCAGTTCATCGGGGGGGCTTCAAGAGACCCAGTACTTC. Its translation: CASSSSGGLQETQYF.

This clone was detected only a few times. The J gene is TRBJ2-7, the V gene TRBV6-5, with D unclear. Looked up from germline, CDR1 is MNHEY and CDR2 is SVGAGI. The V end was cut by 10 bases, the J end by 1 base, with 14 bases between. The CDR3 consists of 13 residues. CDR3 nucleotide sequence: TGTGCCACCACCAAGCCCGCGTCCTACGAGCAGTACTTC. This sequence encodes CATTKPASYEQYF.

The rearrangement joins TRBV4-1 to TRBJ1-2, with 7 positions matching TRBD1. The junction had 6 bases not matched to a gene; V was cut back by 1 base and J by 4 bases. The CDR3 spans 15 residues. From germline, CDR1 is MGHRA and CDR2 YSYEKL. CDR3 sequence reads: CASSQVDRAIYGYTF. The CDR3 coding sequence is TGCGCCAGCAGCCAAGTCGACAGGGCCATCTATGGCTACACCTTC.

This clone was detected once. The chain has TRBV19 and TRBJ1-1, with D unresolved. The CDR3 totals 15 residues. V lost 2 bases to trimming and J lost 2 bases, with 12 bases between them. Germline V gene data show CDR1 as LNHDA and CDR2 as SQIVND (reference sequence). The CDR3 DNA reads TGTGCCAGTAGTATATCCTCAGGCGCTAACACTGAAGCTTTCTTT. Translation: CASSISSGANTEAFF.

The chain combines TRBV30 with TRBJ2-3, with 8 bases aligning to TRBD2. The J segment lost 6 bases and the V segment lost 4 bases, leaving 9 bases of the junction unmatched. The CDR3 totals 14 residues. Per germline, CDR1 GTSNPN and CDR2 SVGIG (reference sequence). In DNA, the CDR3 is TGTGCCTGGAAAACGGGAGGGCCGGGTGATACGCAGTATTTT. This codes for CAWKTGGPGDTQYF.

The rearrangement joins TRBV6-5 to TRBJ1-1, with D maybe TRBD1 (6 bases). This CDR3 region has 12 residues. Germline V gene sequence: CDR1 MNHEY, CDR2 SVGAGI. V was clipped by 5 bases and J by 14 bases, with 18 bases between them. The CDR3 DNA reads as TGTGCCAGCAGTACCTGGGACACCCGCCCGTTCTTT. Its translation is CASSTWDTRPFF.

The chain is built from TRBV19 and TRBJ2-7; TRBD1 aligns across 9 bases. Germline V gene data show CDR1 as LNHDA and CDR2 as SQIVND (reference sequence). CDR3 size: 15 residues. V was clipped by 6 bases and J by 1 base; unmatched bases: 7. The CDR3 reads CASSKGQGGSYEQYF. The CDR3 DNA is TGTGCCAGTAGCAAGGGACAGGGAGGTTCCTACGAGCAGTACTTC.

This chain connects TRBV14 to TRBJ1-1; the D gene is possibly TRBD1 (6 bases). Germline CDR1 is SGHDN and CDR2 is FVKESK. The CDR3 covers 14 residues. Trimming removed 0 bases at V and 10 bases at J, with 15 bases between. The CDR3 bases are TGTGCCAGCAGCCAAGATGGGGGCAGTATAATAGCTTTCTTT. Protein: CASSQDGGSIIAFF.

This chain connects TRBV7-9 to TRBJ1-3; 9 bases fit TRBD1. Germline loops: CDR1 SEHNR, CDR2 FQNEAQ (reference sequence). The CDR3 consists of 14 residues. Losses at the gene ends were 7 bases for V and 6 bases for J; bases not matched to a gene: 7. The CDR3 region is CASTKGQGKNTIYF. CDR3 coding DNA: TGTGCCAGCACGAAGGGACAGGGAAAAAACACCATATATTTT.

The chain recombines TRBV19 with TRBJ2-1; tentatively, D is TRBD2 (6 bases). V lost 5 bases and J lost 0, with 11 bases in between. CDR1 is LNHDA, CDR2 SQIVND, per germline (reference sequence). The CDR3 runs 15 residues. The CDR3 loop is CASSRDSSSYNEQFF. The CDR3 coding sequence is TGTGCCAGTAGTCGGGACTCGAGCTCCTACAATGAGCAGTTCTTC. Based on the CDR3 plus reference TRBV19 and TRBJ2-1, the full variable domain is DGGITQSPKYLFRKEGQNVTLSCEQNLNHDAMYWYRQDPGQGLRLIYYSQIVNDFQKGDIAEGYSVSREKKESFPLTVTSAQKNPTAFYLCASSRDSSSYNEQFFGPGTRLTVL.

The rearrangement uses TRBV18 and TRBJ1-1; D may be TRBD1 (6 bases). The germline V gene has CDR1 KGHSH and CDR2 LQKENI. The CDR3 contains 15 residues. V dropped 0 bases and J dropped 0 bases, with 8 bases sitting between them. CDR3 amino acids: CASSPPGALNTEAFF. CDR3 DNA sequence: TGTGCCAGCTCACCACCGGGGGCTCTGAACACTGAAGCTTTCTTT.

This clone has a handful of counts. CDR3 nucleotide sequence: TGTGCCAGCAGCCTAGACGGATCTCTATTCTCCTACGAGCAGTACTTC. The encoded protein is CASSLDGSLFSYEQYF. The V and J genes are TRBV7-9 and TRBJ2-7; D remains ambiguous. Germline V gives CDR1 SEHNR, CDR2 FQNEAQ (reference sequence). V lost 5 bases and J 0 bases, leaving 17 bases between the germline ends. This CDR3 is built from 16 residues. Combining the CDR3 with reference TRBV7-9 and TRBJ2-7 gives the whole variable domain DTGVSQNPRHKITKRGQNVTFRCDPISEHNRLYWYRQTLGQGPEFLTYFQNEAQLEKSRLLSDRFSAERPKGSFSTLEIQRTEQGDSAMYLCASSLDGSLFSYEQYFGPGTRLTVT.